This record looks at one TCR beta chain sequence and its context. RNA was isolated and reverse transcribed to cDNA, the sequencing template. Profiled with immunoSEQ multiplex PCR; TCRdb holds only in-frame clones, not every one. The table has about 23,000 clones, around 56% seen once. These data are taken from a study of CD8+ T cells in alopecia areata. CDR3 length equals 14 residues. Germline loops: CDR1 SNHLY, CDR2 FYNNEI. With V trimmed by 8 bases and J by 3 bases, 6 bases remained unmatched. Sequencing input: NKG2D-high CD8+ T cells sorted from blood. The TCR comes from a human donor with alopecia areata. The chain has TRBV2 and TRBJ2-2; TRBD2 matches at 7 bases. The DNA for the CDR3 is TGTGCCAGCGGTTCCCTAGCGGACACCGGGGAGCTGTTTTTT. It encodes CASGSLADTGELFF.